The subject of this entry is one T cell receptor (beta chain). Its specificity is not known. These data originate in a study of T-cell reconstitution after alpha-beta-depleted transplantation in children. V was trimmed by 5 bases and J by 5 bases, leaving 19 bases between them. Germline lookup yields CDR1 MDHEN and CDR2 SYDVKM. The CDR3 is 15 residues long. As it was prepared, the TCRbeta library received unique molecular identifiers. TCRdb itself ran the PCR reads through MiXCR, one entry per CDR3 protein. The sample shows 450,000 to 550,000 distinct CDR3 sequences, 11% of them seen only once. The study, taken as a whole, reports: Several hundred expanded graft clones reportedly gave rise to the alpha-beta T cells present about two months after transplant.

The material sequenced was PBMCs, mostly from graft donor cells, taken 180 days after TCRalphabeta/CD19-depleted stem cell transplant. This TCR came from a female patient between 2 and 10 years old who had a stem cell transplant for aplastic anemia, so the T cells may come from the graft donor. This chain uses TRBV28 with TRBJ2-7; tentatively, D is TRBD1 (7 bases). CDR3 in DNA: TGTGCCAGCAGTCCCCCTGAGGAGGGGGCCCACGAGCAGTACTTC. It specifies CASSPPEEGAHEQYF. Looking up the rest from reference TRBV28 and TRBJ2-7 gives the full variable domain: DVKVTQSSRYLVKRTGEKVFLECVQDMDHENMFWYRQDPGLGLRLIYFSYDVKMKEKGDIPEGYSVSREKKERFSLILESASTNQTSMYLCASSPPEEGAHEQYFGPGTRLTVT.